This record concerns one T cell receptor beta chain sequence. Its antigen is unidentified. TCRdb keeps only in-frame clones here, not all; method: immunoSEQ multiplex PCR. The sample contains around 180,000 clones, more than 75% of which appear only once. These donors were members of the approximately 120-subject validation cohort, a group separate from the approximately 670-subject first cohort. The data were obtained in a study of cytomegalovirus exposure and HLA in healthy donors. Study-level background: The 120 validation repertoires, a later analysis reported, used the same platform as the 550 to 700 repertoires from the first cohort. The study, taken as a whole, reports: A classifier reportedly called cytomegalovirus status with high sensitivity and specificity. Most TCR sequences were seen very rarely across donors, but some public TCRs occurred in many.

With 0 bases clipped from V and 2 bases from J, the junction kept 0 bases outside the gene matches. The CDR3 runs 15 residues. Germline lookup yields CDR1 SGHTA and CDR2 FQGNSA. V and J are TRBV7-2 and TRBJ2-1; 8 bases are shared with TRBD2. The sample consisted of PBMCs. This sequence originates from a woman between 18 and 30 years old in good health and CMV-seronegative. CDR3 bases: TGTGCCAGCAGCTTAGCCGGGAGGGCCTACAATGAGCAGTTCTTC. Translation: CASSLAGRAYNEQFF.